This T cell receptor (beta chain) was observed in a study of response to subunit inactivated influenza vaccine. Broader study findings: Authors suggested each seasonal flu vaccination may recruit only limited numbers of new T cells.

MiXCR, run by TCRdb on the RT-PCR reads, gives a single entry per CDR3 protein. The top ten hold about 1.9% of the sample, which has about 480,000 distinct CDR3 sequences, 25% seen once. This CDR3 is built from 14 residues. CDR1 SGHRS and CDR2 YFSETQ come from the germline V gene. V was pared by 4 bases and J by 5 bases, with 5 bases of the junction left unmatched. A word on this clonotype: The antigen is unknown.

This clonotype was sampled from a man aged 50 to 60 who received an inactivated influenza vaccine. Sequenced material: CD4+ T cells sorted from PBMCs, taken more than 4 days after vaccination. The chain employs TRBV5-1 and TRBJ2-7, with 11 bases aligning to TRBD1. CDR3 in amino acids: CASSHGTGGNEQYF. The CDR3 DNA follows: TGCGCCAGCAGCCACGGGACAGGGGGAAACGAGCAGTACTTC.